The clone carrying this T cell receptor (beta chain) was found a few times. Sequencing used immunoSEQ multiplex PCR; TCRdb keeps in-frame clones, though not all of them. The table includes 2,500,000 or so clones, 80% to 95% detected once. The CDR3 has 14 residues. The V and J ends lost 0 bases and 1 base respectively, with 8 bases between them. The germline V gene has CDR1 SGDLS and CDR2 YYNGEE. This sample stems from a study of shared clonotypes between healthy human individuals. The source material was naive CD4+ T cells from PBMCs. The subset was: CD45RA+ positively selected. This clonotype was sampled from a man between 18 and 35 years old in good health. Some clones in this sample may be carry-over from other donors' samples. The rearrangement links TRBV9 to TRBJ2-7, with D uncertain. CDR3 residues: CASSVVDESYEQYF. The CDR3 DNA reads as TGTGCCAGCAGCGTAGTTGACGAATCCTACGAGCAGTACTTC. Based on the CDR3 plus reference TRBV9 and TRBJ2-7, the full variable domain is DSGVTQTPKHLITATGQRVTLRCSPRSGDLSVYWYQQSLDQGLQFLIQYYNGEERAKGNILERFSAQQFPDLHSELNLSSLELGDSALYFCASSVVDESYEQYFGPGTRLTVT.